The 11 T cell receptor beta chains below all came from one sample that was sequenced in a study of cytomegalovirus exposure and HLA in healthy donors (dated by TCRdb to the late 2010s). Library generation was performed with the immunoSEQ multiplex PCR assay. For the multiplex PCR, a mixture combining 60 forward primers for TCR Vbeta segments and 13 reverse primers for TCR Jbeta segments was used. This immuneACCESS table, as held by TCRdb, lists in-frame sequences with V and J called but not all clones. Of the missing ones, under half trace to an unresolved V gene in checked studies; the others have no known cause. In this sample the table shows roughly 150,000 clones, 60% to 85% of which occur a single time. Roughly 2% of the sample belongs to the ten largest clones. What was sequenced was PBMCs. The receptors were gathered from a man aged 45-65 years in good health and CMV-seropositive.

The chain links TRBV6-6 to TRBJ2-1; the match to TRBD2 covers 8 bases. The trim removed 0 bases at V and 8 bases at J, leaving 9 bases unmatched. CDR1 and CDR2 from the germline V gene are MNHNY and SVGAGI (reference sequence). This CDR3 spans 16 amino acids. The CDR3 sequence: CASSYSSVLAGHEQFF. Written as DNA, the CDR3 is TGTGCCAGCAGTTACTCGAGTGTCCTAGCGGGTCATGAGCAGTTCTTC.

A remark on this clone: The sample contains more than one DNA sequence encoding this CDR3. As DNA, the CDR3 is TGTGCCAGCTCTCCGAACAGGGGCGCAACTAATGAAAAACTGTTTTTT. It codes for CASSPNRGATNEKLFF. The V gene is TRBV18, the J gene TRBJ1-4; 7 bases map to TRBD1. Germline CDR1 KGHSH, CDR2 LQKENI. The CDR3 has 16 amino acids. Trimming removed 6 bases from V and 0 bases from J; junction bases left unmatched: 7.

CDR3 region: CASSSPGTGYYEQYF. The CDR3, as DNA: TGCGCCAGCAGCTCGCCCGGGACAGGATATTACGAGCAGTACTTC. The chain is built from TRBV5-1 and TRBJ2-7, with 8 bases matching TRBD1. V lost 3 bases, J lost 4 bases, and 9 bases stayed unmatched. Germline CDR1 SGHRS, CDR2 YFSETQ. CDR3 length: 15 amino acids. The entire variable domain, with the rest obtained from reference TRBV5-1 and TRBJ2-7, is as follows: KAGVTQTPRYLIKTRGQQVTLSCSPISGHRSVSWYQQTPGQGLQFLFEYFSETQRNKGNFPGRFSGRQFSNSRSEMNVSTLELGDSALYLCASSSPGTGYYEQYFGPGTRLTVT.

This clone was picked up a small number of times. This chain joins TRBV2 and TRBJ2-2; no clear D. The germline gives CDR1 SNHLY, CDR2 FYNNEI. V was clipped by 8 bases and J by 2 bases, with 12 bases between them. The CDR3 totals 14 residues. CDR3 DNA sequence: TGTGCCAGCTCGTATTCTCGTAACACCGGGGAGCTGTTTTTT. Encoded protein: CASSYSRNTGELFF.

The chain couples TRBV12-5 to TRBJ1-5; D might be TRBD1 (6 bases). Germline V gene sequence: CDR1 LGHNT, CDR2 FRNRAP. CDR3 length equals 13 residues. The V end was cut by 7 bases, the J end by 6 bases, with 13 bases between. CDR3 region: CASVEQGSQPQHF. The CDR3 bases are TGTGCTAGTGTGGAACAGGGAAGTCAGCCCCAGCATTTT.

This chain joins TRBV25-1 and TRBJ2-2; TRBD1 matches at 9 bases. Germline CDR1 reads MGHDK; CDR2 reads SYGVNS. CDR3 length: 16 amino acids. V lost 1 base, J lost 4 bases, and 4 bases stayed unmatched. Written as DNA, the CDR3 is TGTGCCAGCAGTGAATCGGGACAGGGCCTCACCGGGGAGCTGTTTTTT. Its protein product is CASSESGQGLTGELFF.

As regards this clone: At the DNA level, this CDR3 is encoded by other sequences in the same sample as well. V gene TRBV7-3 combines with J gene TRBJ1-3; TRBD1 is a possible D gene (5 bases). Germline V gives CDR1 SGHTA, CDR2 FQGTGA. The CDR3 has 15 residues. Trimming cost V 2 bases and J 4 bases, with 12 bases left between them. The CDR3 spells CASSLGGGSGNTIYF. DNA of the CDR3: TGTGCCAGCAGCTTAGGGGGGGGTTCAGGAAACACCATATATTTT.

The chain is built from TRBV7-2 and TRBJ1-6; 7 nucleotides line up with TRBD1. The length of the CDR3 is 15 residues. Germline V gives CDR1 SGHTA, CDR2 FQGNSA. The V segment lost 1 base and the J segment 7 bases; nucleotides outside the gene matches: 4. The CDR3 region has the DNA TGTGCCAGCAGCTTAGGTGGGACAGAAAATTCACCCCTCCACTTT. This translates into CASSLGGTENSPLHF.

As DNA, the CDR3 is TGTGCCTGGAGGGTCTTCGAGAGGGCGCGGCACTATGGCTACACCTTC. Translating gives CAWRVFERARHYGYTF. The rearrangement uses TRBV30 and TRBJ1-2; D gene uncertain. Germline V CDR1 and CDR2: GTSNPN, SVGIG (reference sequence). V was shortened by 3 bases and J by 3 bases, with 20 bases between the two germline ends. The length of the CDR3 is 16 residues.

The chain couples TRBV7-8 to TRBJ2-1; the match to TRBD2 covers 8 bases. The CDR3 runs to 14 residues. Germline V lookup: CDR1 SGHVS, CDR2 FQNEAQ. Trimming at V came to 4 bases and at J to 4 bases, leaving 3 bases not matched to a gene. The CDR3 loop reads CASSSLAVYNEQFF. The CDR3 DNA is TGTGCCAGCAGCTCACTAGCGGTGTACAATGAGCAGTTCTTC.

CDR3 DNA: TGTGCCAGCAGTATCGAGCGGGGGGACACAGATACGCAGTATTTT. Translated, it gives CASSIERGDTDTQYF. The rearrangement joins TRBV6-4 to TRBJ2-3, with TRBD2 matching 9 bases. V dropped 5 bases and J dropped 2; count of bases not matched to a gene: 5. The CDR3 sequence is 15 residues long. Germline V gene lookup returns CDR1 MRHNA and CDR2 SNTAGT.